The rows below give T cell receptor beta chains drawn from one sample of a study of OX40 agonist ivuxolimab in advanced cancers. Profiling relied on immunoSEQ multiplex PCR, and the TCRdb table lists in-frame clones only, not all of them. The repertoire holds some 87,000 clones, with less than 95% as singletons. This specimen consisted of CD4+ or CD8+ T cells sorted from blood, obtained in a trial of the OX40 agonist ivuxolimab. These receptors originate from an adult with an advanced solid tumor such as melanoma, head and neck, liver or kidney cancer. The CDR3 runs from the conserved cysteine through the conserved F or W. A D gene is named only where the DNA matches it firmly. A clone size is listed for some rows: how often the clone was seen (once, few, many), or a class if it is expanded.

V	D	J	size	DNA	CDR3
TRBV7-3	TRBD1	TRBJ1-1	many	TGTGCCAGCAGCCCACACGGACAGGGGAACACTGAAGCTTTCTTT	CASSPHGQGNTEAFF
TRBV7-9	.	TRBJ1-1	.	TGTGCCAGCAGCTTAGTCGGGCACGACACTGAAGCTTTCTTT	CASSLVGHDTEAFF
TRBV11-2	TRBD1	TRBJ2-5	.	TGTGCCAGCACCCGGACAGGGCGAGAGACCCAGTACTTC	CASTRTGRETQYF
TRBV11-2	.	TRBJ1-2	.	TGTGCCAGCAGCTTAGACCAGGCTAACTATGGCTACACCTTC	CASSLDQANYGYTF
TRBV29-1	TRBD1	TRBJ2-7	.	TGCAGCGTCCACAGGGGTGGCGAGCAGTACTTC	CSVHRGGEQYF
TRBV28	.	TRBJ1-3	.	TGTGCCAGCAGTTTAGGCCTCCAGGGGCACTCTGGAAACACCATATATTTT	CASSLGLQGHSGNTIYF
TRBV11-1	.	TRBJ2-5	.	TGTGCCAGCAGCTTATCGGGCTTCTGGCGCCAAGAGACCCAGTACTTC	CASSLSGFWRQETQYF
TRBV5-1	TRBD1	TRBJ2-6	.	TGCGCCAGCAGCTTGATGGCAGGGGGCACTGGGGCCAACGTCCTGACTTTC	CASSLMAGGTGANVLTF
TRBV30	TRBD2	TRBJ2-7	.	TGTGCCTGGAGGGCGCCGGGACTAGGTAGAGAGCAGTACTTC	CAWRAPGLGREQYF
TRBV7-2	TRBD1	TRBJ2-7	.	TGTGCCAGCAGCGACGACAGGGTCTACGAGCAGTACTTC	CASSDDRVYEQYF
TRBV20-1	.	TRBJ2-3	once	TGCAGTGCTAGCCCCGCCGATACGCAGTATTTT	CSASPADTQYF
TRBV10-3	TRBD2	TRBJ2-2	.	TGTGCCATCAGTGGTCCGACTAGCGGGACGAACACCGGGGAGCTGTTTTTT	CAISGPTSGTNTGELFF
TRBV21-1	.	TRBJ2-1	.	TGTGCCAGCCTCAGCCCTGGCGGGAGTAGCAATGAGCAGTTCTTC	CASLSPGGSSNEQFF
TRBV10-3	TRBD2	TRBJ2-7	.	TGTGCCATCAGCCCACGGCGGGAGGTAACCTACGAGCAGTACTTC	CAISPRREVTYEQYF
TRBV7-9	TRBD1	TRBJ2-1	.	TGTGCCAGCAGCTTAGCTAGGACAGGGGTCAATGAGCAGTTCTTC	CASSLARTGVNEQFF
TRBV19	TRBD2	TRBJ2-7	.	TGTGCCAGTAGTGCGTGGGACCTAGCGGGGGGAACCTACGAGCAGTACTTC	CASSAWDLAGGTYEQYF
TRBV18	TRBD2	TRBJ2-5	once	TGTGCCAGCTCACCATTTAGCGGGAGCGGGGAGACCCAGTACTTC	CASSPFSGSGETQYF
TRBV10-3	TRBD1	TRBJ2-1	.	TGTGCCATCAGCGCGAGGACAGGCTCCTCCTACAATGAGCAGTTCTTC	CAISARTGSSYNEQFF
TRBV9	TRBD1	TRBJ2-2	.	TGTGCCAGCAGCGCAATCGCAGGGGGTACCACCGGGGAGCTGTTTTTT	CASSAIAGGTTGELFF
TRBV6-1	.	TRBJ1-2	.	TGTGCCAGCAGTGAGTCTGGGGGCGGCTACACCTTC	CASSESGGGYTF
TRBV7-2	TRBD1	TRBJ1-3	.	TGTGCCAGCAGCCCCAGTCCGGGGACAGGGGGAAACACCATATATTTT	CASSPSPGTGGNTIYF
TRBV11-3	.	TRBJ2-5	.	TGTGCCAGCAGCTTATTTTCGGCAGGGGAAGAGACCCAGTACTTC	CASSLFSAGEETQYF
TRBV7-3	.	TRBJ2-1	.	TGTGCCAGCAGCTTAGTAGCCGGGAGCAATGAGCAGTTCTTC	CASSLVAGSNEQFF
TRBV5-1	.	TRBJ2-5	.	TGCGCCAGCAGCGGCGAAGGGAGGGAGACCCAGTACTTC	CASSGEGRETQYF
TRBV7-8	.	TRBJ1-6	.	TGTGCCAGCAGCCGTTCGGATAATTCACCCCTCCACTTT	CASSRSDNSPLHF
TRBV9	.	TRBJ1-1	few	TGTGCCAGCCGTCGGGACGGGGGCACTGAAGCTTTCTTT	CASRRDGGTEAFF
TRBV30	.	TRBJ2-5	.	TGTGCCTGGGTGGGGGGAGGGGGGGGAAAGACCCAGTACTTC	CAWVGGGGGKTQYF
TRBV27	.	TRBJ2-4	.	TGTGCCAGCAGTCGCCGGCTCGACGGGCTAGCCAAAAACATTCAGTACTTC	CASSRRLDGLAKNIQYF
TRBV2	.	TRBJ2-5	.	TGTGCCAGCCTCATCGACACTGGGGAGACCCAGTACTTC	CASLIDTGETQYF
TRBV5-6	.	TRBJ2-7	.	TGTGCCAGCAGCTTGGGGCTGGACCCTGCCTCCTACGAGCAGTACTTC	CASSLGLDPASYEQYF
TRBV25-1	TRBD1	TRBJ2-7	.	TGTGCCAGCCGCAAAACAGGGGGACCCATCTACGAGCAGTACTTC	CASRKTGGPIYEQYF
TRBV7-3	.	TRBJ2-5	.	TGTGCCAGCAGCTTAGAGGGGCGGCAAGAGACCCAGTACTTC	CASSLEGRQETQYF
TRBV5-4	.	TRBJ2-5	.	TGTGCCAGCAGGGCAGGGTCTTTTGTAGAGACCCAGTACTTC	CASRAGSFVETQYF
TRBV18	.	TRBJ1-1	.	TGTGCCAGCTCACCACCTTTGCAGGGCGGCACTGAAGCTTTCTTT	CASSPPLQGGTEAFF
TRBV28	.	TRBJ1-3	.	TGTGCCAGCAGGTTCCTAGGGAAATTCTCTGGAAACACCATATATTTT	CASRFLGKFSGNTIYF
TRBV7-2	.	TRBJ2-3	.	TGTGCCAGCAGCTTAGGGGGTCCCGGGGGTTTCACAGATACGCAGTATTTT	CASSLGGPGGFTDTQYF
TRBV6-1	.	TRBJ2-7	.	TGTGCCAGCAGTGCGAGCTCCCGGCAGTACGAGCAGTACTTC	CASSASSRQYEQYF
TRBV7-9	.	TRBJ2-5	.	TGTGCCAGCATAAGGTCAGGGGTCGGAGGAGAGACCCAGTACTTC	CASIRSGVGGETQYF
TRBV7-3	.	TRBJ2-5	once	TGTGCCAGCAGTGGGGGGGCCTCAGAGACCCAGTACTTC	CASSGGASETQYF
TRBV7-9	TRBD2	TRBJ2-5	.	TGTGCCAGCAGCTTTTGGGCGGGAGGAGGGGAGACCCAGTACTTC	CASSFWAGGGETQYF
TRBV6-1	TRBD2	TRBJ2-7	.	TGTGCCAGCAGTGAAATAGGACTAGCAGCCTACGAGCAGTACTTC	CASSEIGLAAYEQYF
TRBV7-2	.	TRBJ2-1	.	TGTGCCAGCAGCTTAGGAGCGGGCAGCAGCTCCTACAATGAGCAGTTCTTC	CASSLGAGSSSYNEQFF
TRBV6-5	TRBD2	TRBJ2-7	.	TGTGCCAGCAGTTACGCCTCAGGAGCGGGGGGCTACGAGCAGTACTTC	CASSYASGAGGYEQYF